This T cell receptor (beta chain) is drawn from a study of blood T cell repertoires in COVID-19. Study-level information: Samples representing acute and convalescent COVID-19 were sourced from the United States, Italy and Spain. PBMCs, B-cell-depleted T cells, or T cells were the source of the cDNA or gDNA that made up the material.

The CDR3 covers 15 residues. Germline-derived CDR1 and CDR2 are KGHDR and SFDVKD. Trimming took off 3 bases at V and 4 bases at J, with 14 bases between the two ends. In the study's own analysis: Reference gene primers were amplified, and this amplification served to estimate nucleated cell counts. Data came from immunoSEQ multiplex PCR; TCRdb stores just in-frame clones and leaves some out. That table gives V, J and clone size, and the DNA gave D and trimming. In the table there are 130,000 to 150,000 clones, 80% to 85% of which are singletons. The specimen was peripheral blood. This rearrangement joins TRBV24-1 to TRBJ2-5; D perhaps matches TRBD1 (5 bases). This receptor was taken from a human donor in a cohort sampled during active COVID-19. The CDR3: CATSDPGQGRETQYF. Here the CDR3 DNA reads TGTGCCACCAGTGATCCCGGACAAGGACGAGAGACCCAGTACTTC.